The present T cell receptor beta chain was sequenced within a study of blood T cell repertoires in COVID-19. Sequencing was performed with immunoSEQ multiplex PCR; in TCRdb, only in-frame clones are kept and a portion is missing. Of more than 200,000 clones in the sample, 84% were seen once. Germline V gene data show CDR1 as WSHSY and CDR2 as SAAADI. The CDR3 is 16 residues long, counting both termini. This clone was counted a single time. It is unclear where the CDR3 begins or ends on the DNA, so no DNA is shown, and the CDR3 is as TCRdb lists it. This chain links TRBV10-2 with TRBJ2-2; the tabulated D call, TRBD2, remains unverified against the DNA. The sequencing sample was made of peripheral blood. This clonotype was obtained from a man in his sixties with acute or convalescent COVID-19. The CDR3 loop reads CASSDLTRAVGRGAVF.